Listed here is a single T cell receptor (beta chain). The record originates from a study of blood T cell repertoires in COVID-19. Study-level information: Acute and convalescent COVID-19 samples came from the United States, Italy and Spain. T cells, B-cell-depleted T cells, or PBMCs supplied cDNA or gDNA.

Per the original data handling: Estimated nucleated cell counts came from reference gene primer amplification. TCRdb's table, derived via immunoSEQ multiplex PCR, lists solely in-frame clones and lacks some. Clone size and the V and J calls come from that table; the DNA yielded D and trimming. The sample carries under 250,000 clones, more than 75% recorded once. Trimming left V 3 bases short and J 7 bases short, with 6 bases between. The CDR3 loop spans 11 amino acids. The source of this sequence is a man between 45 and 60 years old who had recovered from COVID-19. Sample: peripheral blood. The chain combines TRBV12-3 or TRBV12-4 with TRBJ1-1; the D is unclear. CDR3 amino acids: CASSFGLEAFF. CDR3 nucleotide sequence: TGTGCCAGCAGTTTTGGGCTTGAAGCTTTCTTT.